This T cell receptor beta chain was sequenced during a study of blood T cell repertoires in COVID-19 (TCRdb year 2020). At the level of the whole study: Samples covering the acute and convalescent phases of COVID-19 were provided by collaborators in the United States, Italy and Spain. Sample metadata almost always included a de-identified subject ID, COVID-19 status, age in years and sex. Subjects who had been exposed to COVID-19, were actively infected with it, or had recovered from it provided the deeply sampled blood TCRbeta repertoires that made up the dataset. The samples were drawn from two sources: the first 160 participants of the ongoing ImmuneRACE study, and 1,000 to 1,500 subjects contributed by 6 global collaborators. Where HLA class I and class II types were available, the types were taken from metadata supplied by the sample provider, not from assay-based typing. The repertoires were released in a freely available public database intended as a resource for research on the immune response to SARS-CoV-2. The material from the prospective study consisted of cDNA or gDNA derived from T cells, B-cell-depleted T cells, or PBMCs. What the research found in general, with its limitations: How much clinical and demographic metadata was included differed by source and by participant, and the metadata was provided uncurated.

Collaborating institutions collected whole blood in K2EDTA tubes following their own protocols. For TCRbeta analysis, collaborators shipped samples as frozen whole blood, isolated PBMCs, or DNA extracted from either of those sample types. This clone was seen once. Its antigen remains unidentified. The sample holds no much larger clone one base away, and base qualities are not on file. The germline V gene supplies CDR1 KGHSH and CDR2 LQKENI. For this chain, trimming is 6 bases at the V end and 4 bases at the J end, and the number of junction bases without a gene match is 11. Including cysteine and phenylalanine, the CDR3 has 15 amino acids. Of the read, only the CDR3 DNA is kept; its 45 bases are in frame from base 1. TCRbeta CDR3 regions were amplified from genomic DNA using the immunoSEQ Assay, a bias-controlled multiplex PCR. The original pipeline was this. The number of nucleated cells in each sample was estimated from the amplification of reference gene primers within the assay. To quantify the absolute abundance of each unique TCRbeta CDR3 rearrangement, sequence reads were collapsed and filtered. For each sample, productive Simpson clonality was calculated as the square root of Simpson's diversity index over productive rearrangements. Held by TCRdb, this immuneACCESS table contains in-frame sequences only and omits some clones. Under half of the omission traces to an unresolved V gene where checked; the cause of the rest is unknown. V and J calls and clone size are given by that table; D and trimming were obtained from the DNA. The sample yields 200,000 to 250,000 clones; approximately 91% were counted once. The ten top clones hold 4% to 6% of the sample.

Recombination connected TRBV18 to TRBJ1-2; 7 of the junction bases match TRBD1. The sequence was collected from a woman aged 40 to 50 with acute or convalescent COVID-19. The specimen was peripheral blood. The nucleotide sequence is TGTGCCAGCTCTTTTGGAAGACAGGGCGGCTATGGCTACACCTTC. Its protein product is CASSFGRQGGYGYTF.